This T cell receptor (beta chain) was retrieved from a study of shared clonotypes between healthy human individuals. In the case of this clone: The antigen remains unidentified.

Selected positively for CCR7 and CD45RO-negative, naive CD8 cells excluded terminally differentiated effector memory CD45RA+ cells. Points from the study as a whole: Among donors, the sharing of clonotypes was expected to be influenced by sequencing depth. Generally, naive subsets (rather than memory subsets) showed larger estimated richness.

Sequencing was performed with immunoSEQ multiplex PCR; in TCRdb, only in-frame clones are kept and a portion is missing. Seen here are some 2 million clones, roughly 95% observed once, and the top ten hold 0.85% to 1.2%. The CDR3 runs 14 residues. The V and J ends lost 2 bases and 9 bases, in that order; junction bases with no gene match: 7. Germline CDR1 SGHDT, CDR2 YYEEEE. The genes are TRBV5-6 and TRBJ2-1; TRBD1 matches 8 bases. The source material was naive CD8+ T cells sorted from blood. The sequence came from a man in his late teens or twenties in good health. CDR3 protein: CASSFGQGWIEQFF. Written as DNA, the CDR3 is TGTGCCAGCAGCTTTGGACAGGGATGGATTGAGCAGTTCTTC.